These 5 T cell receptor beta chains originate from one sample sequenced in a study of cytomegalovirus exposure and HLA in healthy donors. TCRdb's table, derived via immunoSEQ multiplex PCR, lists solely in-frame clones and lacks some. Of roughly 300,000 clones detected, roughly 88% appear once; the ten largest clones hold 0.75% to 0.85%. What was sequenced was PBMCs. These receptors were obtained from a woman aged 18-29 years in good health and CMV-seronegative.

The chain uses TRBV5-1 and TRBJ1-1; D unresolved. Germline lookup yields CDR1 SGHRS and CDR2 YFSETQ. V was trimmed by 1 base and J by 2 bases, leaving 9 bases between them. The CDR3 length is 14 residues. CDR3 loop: CASSLKSLNTEAFF. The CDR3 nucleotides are TGCGCCAGCAGCTTGAAGAGCCTTAACACTGAAGCTTTCTTT.

CDR3 sequence (DNA): TGTGCCAGCAGCTTGGGTACTTCAGATACGCAGTATTTT. Its protein is CASSLGTSDTQYF. The chain employs TRBV5-8 and TRBJ2-3; the D is unclear. The CDR3 is 13 residues long. The ends were cut back, 0 bases at V and 4 bases at J, with 6 bases in the middle. Per the germline V gene, CDR1 is SGHTS and CDR2 is YDEGEE.

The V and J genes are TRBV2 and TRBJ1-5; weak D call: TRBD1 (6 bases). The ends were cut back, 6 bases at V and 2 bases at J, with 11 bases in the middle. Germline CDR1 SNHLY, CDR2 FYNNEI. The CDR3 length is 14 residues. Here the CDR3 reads CASREDSGNQPQHF. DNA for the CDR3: TGTGCCAGCAGAGAGGACAGCGGCAATCAGCCCCAGCATTTT.

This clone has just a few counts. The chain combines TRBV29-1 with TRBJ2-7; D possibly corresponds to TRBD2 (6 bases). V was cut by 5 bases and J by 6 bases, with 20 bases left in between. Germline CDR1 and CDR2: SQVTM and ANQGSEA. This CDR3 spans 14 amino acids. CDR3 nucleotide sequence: TGCAGCGTTCGTTCGGGGGTAGGGTCGGGCGAGCAGTACTTC. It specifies CSVRSGVGSGEQYF.

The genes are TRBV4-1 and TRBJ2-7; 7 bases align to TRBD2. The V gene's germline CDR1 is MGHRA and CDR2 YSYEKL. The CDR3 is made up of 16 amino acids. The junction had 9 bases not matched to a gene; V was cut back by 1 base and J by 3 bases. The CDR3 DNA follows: TGCGCCAGCAGCCAAGTTGAGGTCGGCGGGGGCTACGAGCAGTACTTC. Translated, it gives CASSQVEVGGGYEQYF.